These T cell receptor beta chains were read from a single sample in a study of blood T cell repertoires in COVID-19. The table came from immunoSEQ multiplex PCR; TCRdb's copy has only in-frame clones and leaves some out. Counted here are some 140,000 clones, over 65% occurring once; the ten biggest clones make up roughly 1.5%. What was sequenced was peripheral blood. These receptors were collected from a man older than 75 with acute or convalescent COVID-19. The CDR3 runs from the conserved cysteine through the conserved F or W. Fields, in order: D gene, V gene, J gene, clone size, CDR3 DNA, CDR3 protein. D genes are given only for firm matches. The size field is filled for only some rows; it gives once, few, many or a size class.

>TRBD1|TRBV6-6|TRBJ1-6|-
TGTGCCAGCAGTTACCCCCAGGGGGAAAGTAATTCACCCCTCCACTTT
CASSYPQGESNSPLHF
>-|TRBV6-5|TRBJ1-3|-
TGTGCCAGCAGTTACGGAGTACCCTCTGGAAACACCATATATTTT
CASSYGVPSGNTIYF
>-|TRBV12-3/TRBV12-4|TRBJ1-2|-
TGTGCCAGCAGTCTAACAGGATCCTATGGCTACACCTTC
CASSLTGSYGYTF
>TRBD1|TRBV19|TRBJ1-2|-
TGTGCCAGCCACGGGACAGGCCTAACGGGAGGCTACACCTTC
CASHGTGLTGGYTF
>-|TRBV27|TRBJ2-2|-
TGTGCCAGCAGTTTAGGAGCGAACACCGGGGAGCTGTTTTTT
CASSLGANTGELFF
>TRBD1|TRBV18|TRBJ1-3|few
TGTGCCAGCTCACCACAAAACAGGGGGACTGGAAACACCATATATTTT
CASSPQNRGTGNTIYF
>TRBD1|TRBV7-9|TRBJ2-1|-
TGTGCCAGCAGCCCAGGGACAGCCCTTTACAATGAGCAGTTCTTC
CASSPGTALYNEQFF
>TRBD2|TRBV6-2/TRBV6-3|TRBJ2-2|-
TGTGCCAGCAGTTTTTGGCTAGCGGGCCTCCCGAACACCGGGGAGCTGTTTTTT
CASSFWLAGLPNTGELFF
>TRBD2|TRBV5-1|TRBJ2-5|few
TGCGCCAGCAGCTTGTCTAGCGGGGGGGTTAAAGAGACCCAGTACTTC
CASSLSSGGVKETQYF
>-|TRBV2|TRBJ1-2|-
TGTGCCAGCAGTCGATACAAACAGGGTTACTACACCTTC
CASSRYKQGYYTF
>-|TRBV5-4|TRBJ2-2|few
TGTGCCAGCAGCTCCGGGGGCGGGGAGCTGTTTTTT
CASSSGGGELFF
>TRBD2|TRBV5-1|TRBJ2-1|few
TGCGCCAGCAGCCCGGCACTAAGCGGGGGCCCCTACAATGAGCAGTTCTTC
CASSPALSGGPYNEQFF
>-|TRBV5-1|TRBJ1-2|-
TGCGCCAGCAGCGGATTACAAGGAGGTAACTATGGCTACACCTTC
CASSGLQGGNYGYTF
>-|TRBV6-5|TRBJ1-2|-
TGTGCCAGTCGACAGTACTATGGCTACACCTTC
CASRQYYGYTF
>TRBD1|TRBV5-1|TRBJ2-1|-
TGCGCCAGCAGCAGTTGGACAGGGGGATACAATGAGCAGTTCTTC
CASSSWTGGYNEQFF
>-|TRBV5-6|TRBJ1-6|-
TGTGCCAGCAGCTTAGACGGGAATTCACCCCTCCACTTT
CASSLDGNSPLHF
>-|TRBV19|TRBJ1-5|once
TGTGCCAGTAGTCCCCGGACAGTGGATAGCAATCAGCCCCAGCATTTT
CASSPRTVDSNQPQHF
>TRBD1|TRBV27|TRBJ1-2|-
TGTGCCAGCAGTTTATCGGGACAGGGTATGGGCTATGGCTACACCTTC
CASSLSGQGMGYGYTF
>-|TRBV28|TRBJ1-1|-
TGTGCCAGCACAAGTAGCGGCCCCAACACTGAAGCTTTCTTT
CASTSSGPNTEAFF
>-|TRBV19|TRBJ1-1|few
TGTGCCAGTAGTATATATGGCACGAACACTGAAGCTTTCTTT
CASSIYGTNTEAFF
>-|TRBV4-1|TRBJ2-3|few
TGCGCCAGCAGCCCTACTTTTTGGGGCAACACAGATACGCAGTATTTT
CASSPTFWGNTDTQYF
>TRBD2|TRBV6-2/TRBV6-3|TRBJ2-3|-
TGTGCCAGCAGTTACCGGGTTAGCGGGGCAAGCACAGATACGCAGTATTTT
CASSYRVSGASTDTQYF
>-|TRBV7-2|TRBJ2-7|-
TGTGCCAGCAGCCCAAACTCCTACGAGCAGTACTTC
CASSPNSYEQYF
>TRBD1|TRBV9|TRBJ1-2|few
TGTGCCAGCAGCATAGCCCCCGGACAGGGCAAGGATGGCTACACCTTC
CASSIAPGQGKDGYTF
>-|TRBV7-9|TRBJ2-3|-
TGTGCCAGTCGGGCTCAGGGTGGCACAGATACGCAGTATTTT
CASRAQGGTDTQYF
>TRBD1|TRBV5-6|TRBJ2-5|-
TGTGCCAGCAGCCGTATCAGGGGGTGGAAGGGGCAAGAGACCCAGTACTTC
CASSRIRGWKGQETQYF
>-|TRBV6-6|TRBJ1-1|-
TGTGCCAGCAGGTCCCGACAGGTGGGGACTGAAGCTTTCTTT
CASRSRQVGTEAFF
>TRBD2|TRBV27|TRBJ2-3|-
TGTGCCAGCACTGGGGCGGGGGGGGGCACAGATACGCAGTATTTT
CASTGAGGGTDTQYF
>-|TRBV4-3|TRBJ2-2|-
TGCGCCAGCAGCCAAGATCTAAACACCGGGGAGCTGTTTTTT
CASSQDLNTGELFF
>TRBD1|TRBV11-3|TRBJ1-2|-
TGTGCCAGCAGCCACGGGACAGGGGGGGGCTACACCTTC
CASSHGTGGGYTF
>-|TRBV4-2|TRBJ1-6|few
TGTGCCAGCAGCCAAGATTATAGACATAATAATTCACCCCTCCACTTT
CASSQDYRHNNSPLHF
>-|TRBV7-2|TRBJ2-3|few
TGTGCCAGCAGCTTAGGGTTTGTAGGGGCCCCAGATACGCAGTATTTT
CASSLGFVGAPDTQYF
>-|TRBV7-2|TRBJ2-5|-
TGTGCCAGCAGTAGGGAGTCGGGTCGAGAGACCCAGTACTTC
CASSRESGRETQYF
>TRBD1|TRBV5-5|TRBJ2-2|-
TGTGCCAGCAGCCAAGGGACAGACTACGGGGAGCTGTTTTTT
CASSQGTDYGELFF
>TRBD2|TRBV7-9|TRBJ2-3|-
TGTGCCAGCAGCTTGGGACTAGCGGGGGGTCTGAGCACAGATACGCAGTATTTT
CASSLGLAGGLSTDTQYF
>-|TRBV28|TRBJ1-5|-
TGTGCCAGCAGTTTAGGGGGCATCCGTAGCAATCAGCCCCAGCATTTT
CASSLGGIRSNQPQHF